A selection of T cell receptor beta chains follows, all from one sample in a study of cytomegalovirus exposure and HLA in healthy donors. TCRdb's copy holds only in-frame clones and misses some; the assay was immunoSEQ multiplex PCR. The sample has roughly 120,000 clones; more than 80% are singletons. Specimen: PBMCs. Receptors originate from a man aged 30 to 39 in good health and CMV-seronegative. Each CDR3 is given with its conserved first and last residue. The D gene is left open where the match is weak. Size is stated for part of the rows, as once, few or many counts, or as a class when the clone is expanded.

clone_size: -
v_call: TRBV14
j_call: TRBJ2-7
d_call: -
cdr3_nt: TGTGCCAGCAGCCCCCCAGGGTCCGTCCCCTACGAGCAGTACTTC
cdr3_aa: CASSPPGSVPYEQYF

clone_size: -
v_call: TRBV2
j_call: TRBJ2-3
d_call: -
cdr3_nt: TGTGCCAGCAGTTTTAAAACCGGAGGACTGTCAGATACGCAGTATTTT
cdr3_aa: CASSFKTGGLSDTQYF

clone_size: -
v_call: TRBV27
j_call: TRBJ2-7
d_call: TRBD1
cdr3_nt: TGTGCCAGCAGTTTATTGGGGACAGATTACGAGCAGTACTTC
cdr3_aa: CASSLLGTDYEQYF

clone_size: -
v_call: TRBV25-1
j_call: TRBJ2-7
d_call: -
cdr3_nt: TGTGCCAGCAGTGAATACGATGGGAGCTCCTACGAGCAGTACTTC
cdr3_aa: CASSEYDGSSYEQYF

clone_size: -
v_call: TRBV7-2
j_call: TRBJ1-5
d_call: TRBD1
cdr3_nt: TGTGCCAGCACCCTACTACAGGGGGAACAGCCCCAGCATTTT
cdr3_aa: CASTLLQGEQPQHF

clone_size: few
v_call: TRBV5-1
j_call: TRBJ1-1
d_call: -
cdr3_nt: TGCGCCAGCAGCCCGGAGGGGAACACTGAAGCTTTCTTT
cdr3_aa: CASSPEGNTEAFF

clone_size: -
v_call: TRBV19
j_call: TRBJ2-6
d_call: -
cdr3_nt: TGTGCCAGTAGTCAAGGGGCTCCTGGGGCCAACGTCCTGACTTTC
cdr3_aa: CASSQGAPGANVLTF

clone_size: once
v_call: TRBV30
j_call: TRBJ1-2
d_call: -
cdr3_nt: TGTGCCTGGACCGAGGGGGGGGCGGGTGGCTACACCTTC
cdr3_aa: CAWTEGGAGGYTF

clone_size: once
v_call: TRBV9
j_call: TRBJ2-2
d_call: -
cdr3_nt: TGTGCCAGCAGCGACTTCCGGGATAACACCGGGGAGCTGTTTTTT
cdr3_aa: CASSDFRDNTGELFF

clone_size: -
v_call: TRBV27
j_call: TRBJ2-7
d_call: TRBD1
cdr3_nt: TGTGCCAGCAGTTTATCCTACAGGGGAGAGCAGTACTTC
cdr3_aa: CASSLSYRGEQYF

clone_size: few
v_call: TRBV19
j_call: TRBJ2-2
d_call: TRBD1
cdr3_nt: TGTGCCAGTAGTATAGGGACAGGGGGTCACGGGGAGCTGTTTTTT
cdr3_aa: CASSIGTGGHGELFF

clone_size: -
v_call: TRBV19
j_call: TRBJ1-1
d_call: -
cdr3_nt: TGTGCCAGTAGTATTGATTGGAGGGAGATCACTAAGAACACTGAAGCTTTCTTT
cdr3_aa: CASSIDWREITKNTEAFF

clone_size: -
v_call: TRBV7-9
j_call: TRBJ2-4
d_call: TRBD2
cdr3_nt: TGTGCCAGCAGCCCTCGACTAGCGGGAGCCAAAAACATTCAGTACTTC
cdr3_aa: CASSPRLAGAKNIQYF

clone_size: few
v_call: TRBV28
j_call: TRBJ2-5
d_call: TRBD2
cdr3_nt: TGTGCCAGCAGTTTATGGGGCGGGAGCGAACAAGAGACCCAGTACTTC
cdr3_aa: CASSLWGGSEQETQYF

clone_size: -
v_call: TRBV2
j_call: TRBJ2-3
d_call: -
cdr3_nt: TGTGCCAGCAGTGTCCAGGAAACAGATACGCAGTATTTT
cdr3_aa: CASSVQETDTQYF

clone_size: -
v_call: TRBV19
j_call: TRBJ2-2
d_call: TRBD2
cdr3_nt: TGTGCCAGTAGTCCCACTTCGCGGGGGAGAGGGCTCGGGGAGCTGTTTTTT
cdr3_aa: CASSPTSRGRGLGELFF

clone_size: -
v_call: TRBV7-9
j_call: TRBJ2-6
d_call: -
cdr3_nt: TGTGCCAGCAGCCACAACAGGGTTTCACGTGGGGCCAACGTCCTGACTTTC
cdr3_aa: CASSHNRVSRGANVLTF

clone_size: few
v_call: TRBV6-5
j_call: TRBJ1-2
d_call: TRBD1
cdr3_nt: TGTGCCAGCAAGACAGGGGGGAACTATGGCTACACCTTC
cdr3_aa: CASKTGGNYGYTF

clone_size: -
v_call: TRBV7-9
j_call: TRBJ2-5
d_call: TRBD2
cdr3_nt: TGTGCCAGCAGCCCAGGACTAGCGGGGCAAGAGACCCAGTACTTC
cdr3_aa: CASSPGLAGQETQYF

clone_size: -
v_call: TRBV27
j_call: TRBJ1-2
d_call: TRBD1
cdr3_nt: TGTGCCAGCAGTTTATCCGGACAGGGTGGCTATGGCTACACCTTC
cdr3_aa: CASSLSGQGGYGYTF

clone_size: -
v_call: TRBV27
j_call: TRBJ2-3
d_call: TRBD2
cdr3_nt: TGTGCCACGCAACGGGTAGCGGGAGGGCTGAGCACAGATACGCAGTATTTT
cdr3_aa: CATQRVAGGLSTDTQYF

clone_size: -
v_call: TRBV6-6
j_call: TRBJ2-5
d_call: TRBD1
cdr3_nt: TGTGCCAGCAGCCAAGGGACAGCCCAAGAGACCCAGTACTTC
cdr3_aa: CASSQGTAQETQYF

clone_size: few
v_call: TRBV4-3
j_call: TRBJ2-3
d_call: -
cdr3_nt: TGCGCCAGCAGCCACGGTTCGGGCGGGAGCACAGATACGCAGTATTTT
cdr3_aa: CASSHGSGGSTDTQYF

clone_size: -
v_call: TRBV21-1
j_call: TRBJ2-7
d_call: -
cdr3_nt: TGTGCCAGCAGCAAGGCGGGAGGGCCTAAGTACGAGCAGTACTTC
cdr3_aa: CASSKAGGPKYEQYF

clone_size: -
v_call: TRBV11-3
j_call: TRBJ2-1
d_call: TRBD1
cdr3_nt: TGTGCCAGCAGCCCATTGGGACAGGGCTACAATGAGCAGTTCTTC
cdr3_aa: CASSPLGQGYNEQFF

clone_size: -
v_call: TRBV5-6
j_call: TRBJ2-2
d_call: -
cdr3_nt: TGTGCCAGCAGCTTGTCCAGGTATCTCGGCGCCGGGGAGCTGTTTTTT
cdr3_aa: CASSLSRYLGAGELFF

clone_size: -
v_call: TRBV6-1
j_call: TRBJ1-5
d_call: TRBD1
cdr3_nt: TGTGCCAGCAGTGGTGCGACAGGGGGTATGCAGCCCCAGCATTTT
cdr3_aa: CASSGATGGMQPQHF

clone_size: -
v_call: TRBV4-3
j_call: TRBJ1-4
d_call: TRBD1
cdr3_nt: TGCGCCAGCAGCCAAGGGGACAGGAGGAATGAAAAACTGTTTTTT
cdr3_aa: CASSQGDRRNEKLFF

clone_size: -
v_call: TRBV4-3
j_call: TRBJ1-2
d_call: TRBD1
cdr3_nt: TGCGCCAGCAGCCAAGGACAGGGGGAAGGTGACTACACCTTC
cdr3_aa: CASSQGQGEGDYTF

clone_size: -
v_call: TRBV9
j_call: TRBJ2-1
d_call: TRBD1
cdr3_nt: TGTGCCAGCAGCACCCAAAGCACAGGGGGAACATACAATGAGCAGTTCTTC
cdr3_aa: CASSTQSTGGTYNEQFF

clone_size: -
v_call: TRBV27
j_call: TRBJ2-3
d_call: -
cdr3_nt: TGTGCCAGCAGTCTCTCTAGCACAGATACGCAGTATTTT
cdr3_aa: CASSLSSTDTQYF

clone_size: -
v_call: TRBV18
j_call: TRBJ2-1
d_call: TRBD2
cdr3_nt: TGTGCCAGCTCACCGAGGACTAGCGGGAGTTACAATGAGCAGTTCTTC
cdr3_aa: CASSPRTSGSYNEQFF

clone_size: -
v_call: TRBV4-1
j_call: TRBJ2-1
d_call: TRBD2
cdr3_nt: TGCGCCAGCAGCCAAGACGGGAGCGGGAACTACTACAATGAGCAGTTCTTC
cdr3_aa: CASSQDGSGNYYNEQFF

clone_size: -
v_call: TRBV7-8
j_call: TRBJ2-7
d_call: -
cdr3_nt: TGTGCCAGCAGCTTAAGTGGGCTGACCTACGAGCAGTACTTC
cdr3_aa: CASSLSGLTYEQYF

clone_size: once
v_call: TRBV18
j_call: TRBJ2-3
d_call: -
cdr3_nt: TGTGCCAGCTCACCACCAGCTAGTAGGGATACGCAGTATTTT
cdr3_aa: CASSPPASRDTQYF

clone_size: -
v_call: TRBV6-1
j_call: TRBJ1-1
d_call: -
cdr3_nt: TGTGCCAGCAGGGACCAGGGGAGCACTGAAGCTTTCTTT
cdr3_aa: CASRDQGSTEAFF

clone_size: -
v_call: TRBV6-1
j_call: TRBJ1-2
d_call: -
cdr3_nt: TGTGCCAGCAGTGAAGGACAGACCTTCTATGGCTACACCTTC
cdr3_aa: CASSEGQTFYGYTF

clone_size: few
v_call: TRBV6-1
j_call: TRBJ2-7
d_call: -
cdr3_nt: TGTGCCAGCAGTGATGCGTGGTCCTACGAGCAGTACTTC
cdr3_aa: CASSDAWSYEQYF

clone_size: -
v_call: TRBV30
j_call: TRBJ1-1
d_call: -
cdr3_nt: TGTGCCTGGGAGGTCGGGGGAGGGAAAACTGAAGCTTTCTTT
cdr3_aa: CAWEVGGGKTEAFF

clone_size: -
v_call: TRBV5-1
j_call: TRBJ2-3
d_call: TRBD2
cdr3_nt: TGCGCCAGCAGCTTGGGGCTAGCGGAGACAGATACGCAGTATTTT
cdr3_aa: CASSLGLAETDTQYF

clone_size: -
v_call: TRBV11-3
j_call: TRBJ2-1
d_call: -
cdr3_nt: TGTGCCAGCAGCTGGACCGAGTGGGGGGTCGGGTATAATGAGCAGTTCTTC
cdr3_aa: CASSWTEWGVGYNEQFF

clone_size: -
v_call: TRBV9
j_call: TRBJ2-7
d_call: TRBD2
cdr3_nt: TGTGCCAGCAGCACGGGACTAGCGGGAACGAGCTCCTACGAGCAGTACTTC
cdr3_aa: CASSTGLAGTSSYEQYF

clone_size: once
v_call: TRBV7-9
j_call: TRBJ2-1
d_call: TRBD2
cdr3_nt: TGTGCCAGCAGCGGTCGAGCGGGAAGGTACAATGAGCAGTTCTTC
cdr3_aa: CASSGRAGRYNEQFF

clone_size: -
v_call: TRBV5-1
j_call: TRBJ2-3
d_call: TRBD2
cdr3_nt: TGCGCCAGCAGCTTGGTCCTAGCGGGAAGCACAGATACGCAGTATTTT
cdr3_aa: CASSLVLAGSTDTQYF

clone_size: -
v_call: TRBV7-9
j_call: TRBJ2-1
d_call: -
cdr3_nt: TGTGCCAGCAGCTTAGGTCTCGGGATATCCTACAATGAGCAGTTCTTC
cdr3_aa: CASSLGLGISYNEQFF

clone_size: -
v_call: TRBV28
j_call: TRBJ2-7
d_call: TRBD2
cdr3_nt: TGTGCCAGCAGCCGACCGGGACTAGCGGATTACGAGCAGTACTTC
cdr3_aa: CASSRPGLADYEQYF

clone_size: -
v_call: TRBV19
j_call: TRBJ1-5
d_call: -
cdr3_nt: TGTGCCAGTAGTATAGATTTGTCCAGGGGATTTAGCAATCAGCCCCAGCATTTT
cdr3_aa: CASSIDLSRGFSNQPQHF